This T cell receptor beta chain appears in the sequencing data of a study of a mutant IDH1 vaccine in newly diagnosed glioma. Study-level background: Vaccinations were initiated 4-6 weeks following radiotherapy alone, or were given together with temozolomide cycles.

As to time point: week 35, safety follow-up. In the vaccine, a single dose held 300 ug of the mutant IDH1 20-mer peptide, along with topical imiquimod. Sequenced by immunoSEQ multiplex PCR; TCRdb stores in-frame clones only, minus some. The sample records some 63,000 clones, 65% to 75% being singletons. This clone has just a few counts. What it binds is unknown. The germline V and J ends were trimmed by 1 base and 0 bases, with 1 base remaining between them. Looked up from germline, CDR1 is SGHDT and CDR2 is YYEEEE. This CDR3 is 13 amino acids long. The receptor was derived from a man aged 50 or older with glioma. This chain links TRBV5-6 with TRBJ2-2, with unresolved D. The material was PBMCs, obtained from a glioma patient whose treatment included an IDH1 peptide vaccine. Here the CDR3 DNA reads TGTGCCAGCAGCTTGACGAACACCGGGGAGCTGTTTTTT. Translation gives CASSLTNTGELFF.